This TCR beta chain appears in the sequencing data of a study of regulatory T cells in long-lasting Graves disease. Study context: Newly diagnosed Graves' patients took antithyroid drugs under 3 months. Study-wide findings and caveats: Newly diagnosed Graves' patients had higher TCR diversity than persistent ones. New patients shared approximately 930 public clonotypes, fewer than the approximately 3,000 shared by persistent patients.

The authors built TCR beta libraries using iRepertoire HTBI primers and Arm-PCR of CDR3 regions. TCRdb analysed the multiplex PCR reads with MiXCR anew, one entry per CDR3 protein. The table shows roughly 530,000 distinct CDR3 sequences, with more than 15% occurring only once. The CDR3 has 14 residues. V shed 3 bases and J 6 bases; nucleotides not matched to a gene: 6. Germline V gene sequence: CDR1 KGHSH, CDR2 LQKENI. With regard to this clonotype: As yet, its antigen is unknown. Since a much larger clone is just one base distant, this may be a read error.

Time point reported: newly diagnosed GD, antithyroid drugs for less than 3 months. Following extraction of RNA from PBMCs, that RNA was used to make the TCR library. These data were likewise used in another study, on T cells in Graves' hyperthyroidism and ophthalmopathy. This second study notes: The study enrolled patients aged 18 to 65 with newly diagnosed hyperthyroidism of under 2 months' duration.

The chain has TRBV18 and TRBJ1-2; TRBD1 agrees at 8 bases. This TCR came from a woman aged 35-60 years with Graves disease. The sequenced sample was peripheral blood mononuclear cells (PBMCs), obtained at new diagnosis, from a patient treated with antithyroid drugs. The CDR3 nucleotides are TGTGCCAGCTCACCCCAGGGGGCGCCTGATGGCTACACCTTC. It codes for CASSPQGAPDGYTF.